The 11 T cell receptor beta chains in this list originate from one sample, sequenced in a study of CD8+ T cells in alopecia areata. As to time point: mouse skin 6 weeks after grafting, around onset of hair loss. RNA, once extracted, was reverse transcribed into cDNA for use as the sequencing template. Method: immunoSEQ multiplex PCR; TCRdb's copy keeps in-frame clones and lacks some. The sample has about 6,000 clones, none seen only once. This material consisted of skin, taken at week 6. The receptor set was obtained from a C3H/HeJ mouse with alopecia areata. The mice in this strain carry MHC haplotype H2-k.

This clone was detected ten times or more. Mouse gene names and germline throughout. The CDR3 end falls 4 residues outside the read, so it is completed with the germline J gene. Other DNA sequences in this specimen translate into the identical CDR3. The chain employs TRBV13-2 and TRBJ2-7; TRBD1 aligns across 7 bases. Germline CDR1 is NNHNN and CDR2 is SYGAGS (reference sequence). This CDR3 region has 13 residues. After removal of 5 bases from V and 0 bases from J, the junction contained 2 bases not matched to a gene. CDR3 DNA, as far as it was read: TGTGCCAGCGGGGGACAGAGCTCCTAT. Translated: CASGGQSSY. The whole CDR3 is CASGGQSSYEQYF.

This clone was observed many times. Here the gene names and germline are mouse. With the read ending 4 residues before the CDR3 end, the germline J gene is used to fill in that end. The chain combines TRBV1 with TRBJ2-3; D not certain. Germline loops: CDR1 NSQYPW, CDR2 LRSPGD (reference sequence). The V end was cut by 0 bases, the J end by 1 base, with 5 bases between. This CDR3 region has 14 residues. The covered CDR3 bases are TGCACCTGCAGTGCAGATCAGGGTGCAGAA. Translating gives CTCSADQGAE. The complete CDR3 sequence is CTCSADQGAETLYF. Full variable domain (missing parts from reference TRBV1 and TRBJ2-3): VTLLEQNPRWRLVPRGQAVNLRCILKNSQYPWMSWYQQDLQKQLQWLFTLRSPGDKEVKSLPGADYLATRVTDTELRLQVANMSQGRTLYCTCSADQGAETLYFGSGTRLTVL.

A remark on this clone: The genes are named according to mouse. The read gets to within 4 residues of the CDR3 end, and the germline J gene fills in the rest. V is TRBV5 and J is TRBJ2-5; no clear D. Trimming removed 2 bases at V and 3 bases at J, with 6 bases between. Germline-derived CDR1 and CDR2 are LGHNA and YNLKQL (reference sequence). The CDR3 contains 13 residues. CDR3 DNA, as far as it was read: TGTGCCAGCAGCCAAAACAGACAAGAC. This gives the protein CASSQNRQD. The CDR3 in its entirety is CASSQNRQDTQYF.

This clone was counted between two and nine times. Mouse gene names and germline throughout. The read falls 4 residues short of the CDR3 end, and the missing part is taken from the germline J gene. This chain links TRBV13-2 with TRBJ2-5, with 7 bases fitting TRBD2. V dropped 2 bases and J dropped 2; count of bases not matched to a gene: 2. This CDR3 is 14 amino acids long. Germline V gene data show CDR1 as NNHNN and CDR2 as SYGAGS (reference sequence). CDR3 loop: CASGEHWGQDTQYF. The covered CDR3 bases are TGTGCCAGCGGTGAACACTGGGGCCAAGAC.

The table lists this clone with a few counts. Gene names and germline match the mouse. Read data end 4 residues before the CDR3 end; the end is taken from the germline J gene. The chain joins TRBV12-2 to TRBJ2-7; weak D call: TRBD2 (6 bases). This CDR3 comprises 14 residues. Germline lookup yields CDR1 SGHLS and CDR2 HYDKME. The CDR3 bases that were read are TGTGCCAGCTCTCTCGAACTGGGTCTTTAT. Its translation: CASSLELGLY. The whole CDR3 reads CASSLELGLYEQYF.

This clone was found many times. Here the gene names and germline are mouse. The read terminates 4 residues ahead of where the CDR3 ends, so the germline J gene completes it. This rearrangement joins TRBV16 to TRBJ2-3; D remains ambiguous. The CDR3 has 13 amino acids. The germline V and J ends were trimmed by 4 bases and 0 bases, with 5 bases remaining between them. The germline CDR1 and CDR2 sequences are SGHSA and FRNQAP. The covered CDR3 bases are TGTGCAAGCAGCTCGACAAGTGCAGAA. Protein sequence: CASSSTSAE. In full, the CDR3 is CASSSTSAETLYF.

This clone appeared many times. Each gene name is a mouse one. Sequencing ends 4 residues short of the CDR3 end; the germline J gene provides the rest. This rearrangement joins TRBV19 to TRBJ1-1; TRBD1 aligns across 7 bases. V dropped 5 bases and J dropped 0; count of bases not matched to a gene: 4. Germline CDR1 reads FNHDT; CDR2 reads SITEND (reference sequence). The CDR3 is 14 amino acids. Here the CDR3 reads CASSSDRANTEVFF. The part of the CDR3 DNA that was read is TGTGCCAGCAGCTCAGACAGGGCAAACACA.

This clone was counted many times. These gene names are mouse names. Coverage ceases 4 residues before the CDR3 finishes, and the germline J gene fills in the end. This sequence joins TRBV1 and TRBJ2-7; D is perhaps TRBD1 (6 bases). V dropped 4 bases and J dropped 3 bases, with 7 bases sitting between them. CDR1 and CDR2 from the germline V gene are NSQYPW and LRSPGD (reference sequence). The CDR3 has 12 amino acids. The chain's CDR3 is CTCSEDSYEQYF. Partial CDR3 DNA: TGCACCTGCAGTGAGGACAGCTAT.

This clone was counted a few times. Gene names are mouse gene names. From the germline J gene comes the end of the CDR3, since the read stops 4 residues before it. The gene calls are TRBV31 and TRBJ2-1; 8 nucleotides match TRBD2. CDR1 GKSSPN and CDR2 SITVG come from the germline V gene. The CDR3 contains 13 residues. V gave up 0 bases and J gave up 6 bases; unmatched junction bases: 1. The part of the CDR3 DNA that was read is TGTGCCTGGAGTCTGGGGGGGCGTGCT. Protein: CAWSLGGRA. The whole CDR3 protein reads CAWSLGGRAEQFF.

This clone came up many times. Mouse germline and gene names are used. Coverage ceases 4 residues before the CDR3 finishes, and the germline J gene fills in the end. This sequence joins TRBV13-1 and TRBJ2-4, with TRBD2 identical over 11 bases. The J segment lost 0 bases and the V segment lost 5 bases, leaving 5 bases of the junction unmatched. Germline values: CDR1 NSHNY, CDR2 SYGAGN. CDR3 length: 16 residues. The covered CDR3 bases are TGTGCCAGCAGAGGGGACTGGGGGTCTAGTCAAAAC. It yields the protein CASRGDWGSSQN. The full CDR3 is CASRGDWGSSQNTLYF.

A word on this clone: The gene names given are mouse names. The sequence runs out 4 residues before the end of the CDR3; the remainder is reconstructed from the germline J gene. The chain links TRBV13-2 to TRBJ2-7; 8 bases map to TRBD1. Germline CDR1 and CDR2: NNHNN and SYGAGS (reference sequence). V dropped 3 bases and J dropped 3; count of bases not matched to a gene: 2. This CDR3 is built from 13 residues. The CDR3 loop is CASGGGQDYEQYF. CDR3 bases read: TGTGCCAGCGGTGGGGGACAGGACTAT.